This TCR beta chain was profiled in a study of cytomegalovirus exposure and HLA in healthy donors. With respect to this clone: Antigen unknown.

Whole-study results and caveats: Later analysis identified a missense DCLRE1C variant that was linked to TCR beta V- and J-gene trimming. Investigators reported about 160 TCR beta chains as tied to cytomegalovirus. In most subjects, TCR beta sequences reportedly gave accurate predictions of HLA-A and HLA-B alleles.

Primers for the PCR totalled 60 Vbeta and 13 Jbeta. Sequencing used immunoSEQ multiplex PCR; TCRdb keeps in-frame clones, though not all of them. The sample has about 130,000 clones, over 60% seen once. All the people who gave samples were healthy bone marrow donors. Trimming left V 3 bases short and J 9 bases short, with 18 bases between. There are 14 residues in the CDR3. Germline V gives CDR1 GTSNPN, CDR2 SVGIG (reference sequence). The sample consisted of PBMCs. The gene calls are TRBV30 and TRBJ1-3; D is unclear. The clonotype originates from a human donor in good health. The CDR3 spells CAWRDPKSPFTIYF. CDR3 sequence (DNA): TGTGCCTGGAGAGATCCTAAGTCGCCCTTCACCATATATTTT.